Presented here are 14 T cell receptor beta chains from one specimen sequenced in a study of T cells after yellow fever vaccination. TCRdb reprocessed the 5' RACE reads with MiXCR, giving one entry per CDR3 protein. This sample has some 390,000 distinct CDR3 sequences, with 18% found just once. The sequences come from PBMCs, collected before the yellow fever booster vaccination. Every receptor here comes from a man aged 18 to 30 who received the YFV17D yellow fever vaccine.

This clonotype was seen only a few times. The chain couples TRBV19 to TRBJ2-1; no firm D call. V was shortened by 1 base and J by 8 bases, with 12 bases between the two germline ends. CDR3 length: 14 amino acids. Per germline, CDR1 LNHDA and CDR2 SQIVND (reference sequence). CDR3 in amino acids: CASSIVGWADEQFF. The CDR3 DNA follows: TGTGCCAGTAGTATAGTGGGATGGGCGGATGAGCAGTTCTTC.

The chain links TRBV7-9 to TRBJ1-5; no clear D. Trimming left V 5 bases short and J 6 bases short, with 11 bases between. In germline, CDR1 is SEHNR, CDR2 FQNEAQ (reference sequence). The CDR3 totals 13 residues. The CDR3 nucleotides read TGTGCCAGCAGCCCAACGGGTGGTCAGCCCCAGCATTTT. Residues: CASSPTGGQPQHF.

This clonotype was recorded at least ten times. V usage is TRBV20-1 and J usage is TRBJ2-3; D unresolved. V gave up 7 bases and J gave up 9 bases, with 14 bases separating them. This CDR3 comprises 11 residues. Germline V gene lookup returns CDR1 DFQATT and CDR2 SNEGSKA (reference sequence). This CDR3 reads CSVLRVRTQYF. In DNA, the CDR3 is TGCAGTGTCCTGAGAGTGCGCACGCAGTATTTT.

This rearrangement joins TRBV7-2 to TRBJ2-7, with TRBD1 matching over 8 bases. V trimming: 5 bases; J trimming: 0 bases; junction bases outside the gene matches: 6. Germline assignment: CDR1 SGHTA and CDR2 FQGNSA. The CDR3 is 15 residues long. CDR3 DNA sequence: TGTGCCAGCAGCAGGACAGGGATACCCTCCTACGAGCAGTACTTC. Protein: CASSRTGIPSYEQYF.

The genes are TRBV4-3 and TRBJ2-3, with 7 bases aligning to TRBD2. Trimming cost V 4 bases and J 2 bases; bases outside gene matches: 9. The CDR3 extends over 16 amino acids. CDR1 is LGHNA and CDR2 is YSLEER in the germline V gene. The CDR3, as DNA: TGCGCCAGCAGCCTGGGGGAGGGAACAGCCACAGATACGCAGTATTTT. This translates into CASSLGEGTATDTQYF.

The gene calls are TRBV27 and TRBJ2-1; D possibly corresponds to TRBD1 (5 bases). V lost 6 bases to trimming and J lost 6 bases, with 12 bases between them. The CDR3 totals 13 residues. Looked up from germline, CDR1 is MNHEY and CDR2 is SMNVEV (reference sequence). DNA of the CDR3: TGTGCCAGCAGCCCCCTAAGGGGCAATGAGCAGTTCTTC. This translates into CASSPLRGNEQFF.

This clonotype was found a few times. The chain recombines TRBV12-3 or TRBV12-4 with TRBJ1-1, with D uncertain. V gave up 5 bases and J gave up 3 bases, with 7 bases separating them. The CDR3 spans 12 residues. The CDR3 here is CASSTRYTEAFF. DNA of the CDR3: TGTGCCAGCAGTACCCGATACACTGAAGCTTTCTTT.

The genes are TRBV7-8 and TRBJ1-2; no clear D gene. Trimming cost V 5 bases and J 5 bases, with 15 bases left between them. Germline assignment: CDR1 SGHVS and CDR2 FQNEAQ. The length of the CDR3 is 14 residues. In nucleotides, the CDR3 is TGTGCCAGCAGCCCTGTCGGCCGACTGTATGGCTACACCTTC. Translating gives CASSPVGRLYGYTF.

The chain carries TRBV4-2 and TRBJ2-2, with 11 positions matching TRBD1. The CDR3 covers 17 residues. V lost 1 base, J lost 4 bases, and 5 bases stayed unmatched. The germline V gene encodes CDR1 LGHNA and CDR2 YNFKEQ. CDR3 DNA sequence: TGTGCCAGCAGCCAAGTCTATGGACAGGGGGCCACCGGGGAGCTGTTTTTT. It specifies CASSQVYGQGATGELFF.

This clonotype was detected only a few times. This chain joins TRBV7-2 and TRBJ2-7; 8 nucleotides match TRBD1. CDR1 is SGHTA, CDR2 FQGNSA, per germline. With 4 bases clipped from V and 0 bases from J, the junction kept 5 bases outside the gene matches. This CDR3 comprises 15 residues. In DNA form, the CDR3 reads TGTGCCAGCAGCTCAGACAGGGGAAGCTCCTACGAGCAGTACTTC. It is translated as CASSSDRGSSYEQYF.

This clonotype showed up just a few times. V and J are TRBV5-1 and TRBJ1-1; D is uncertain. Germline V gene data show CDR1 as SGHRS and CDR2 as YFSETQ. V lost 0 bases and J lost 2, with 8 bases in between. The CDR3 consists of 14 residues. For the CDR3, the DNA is TGCGCCAGCAGCTTGGGGGTGGGAAACACTGAAGCTTTCTTT. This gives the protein CASSLGVGNTEAFF.

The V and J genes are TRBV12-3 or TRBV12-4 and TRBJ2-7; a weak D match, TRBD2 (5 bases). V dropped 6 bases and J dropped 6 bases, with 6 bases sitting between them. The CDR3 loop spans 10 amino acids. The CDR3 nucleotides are TGTGCCAGCAGCGGGGTCGAGCAGTACTTC. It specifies CASSGVEQYF.

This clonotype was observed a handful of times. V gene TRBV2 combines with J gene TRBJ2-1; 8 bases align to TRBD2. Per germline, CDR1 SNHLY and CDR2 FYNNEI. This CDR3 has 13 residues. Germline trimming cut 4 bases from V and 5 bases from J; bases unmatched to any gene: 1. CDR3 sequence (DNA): TGTGCCAGCAGTGGGCGGGGGGACAATGAGCAGTTCTTC. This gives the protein CASSGRGDNEQFF.

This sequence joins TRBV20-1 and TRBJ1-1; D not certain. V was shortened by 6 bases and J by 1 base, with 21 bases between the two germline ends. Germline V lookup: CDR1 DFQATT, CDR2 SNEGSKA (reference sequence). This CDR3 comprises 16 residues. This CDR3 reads CSAPKTEILGNTEAFF. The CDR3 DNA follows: TGCAGTGCGCCTAAGACGGAAATCTTGGGGAACACTGAAGCTTTCTTT.